The entry that follows covers one TCR beta chain sequence. The authors reverse transcribed all of the isolated RNA, so sequencing captured expressed TCRB transcripts. The assay was immunoSEQ multiplex PCR, and TCRdb's table has in-frame clones only and misses some. The table includes approximately 400,000 clones, less than 15% detected once. The germline V gene has CDR1 SGDLS and CDR2 YYNGEE. V was trimmed by 2 bases and J by 6 bases, leaving 14 bases between them. The CDR3 sequence is 15 residues long. The sample is drawn from a study of beta chain features in type 1 diabetes. The receptor was derived from a woman aged 18 to 35 in good health. The V gene is TRBV9, the J gene TRBJ2-2; possibly TRBD2 for D (5 bases). Sequencing was done on a sample of naive CD4+ T cells from blood. CDR3 nucleotide sequence: TGTGCCAGCAGCGTTGATGGAGGAGAGGCCGGGGAGCTGTTTTTT. It is translated as CASSVDGGEAGELFF.